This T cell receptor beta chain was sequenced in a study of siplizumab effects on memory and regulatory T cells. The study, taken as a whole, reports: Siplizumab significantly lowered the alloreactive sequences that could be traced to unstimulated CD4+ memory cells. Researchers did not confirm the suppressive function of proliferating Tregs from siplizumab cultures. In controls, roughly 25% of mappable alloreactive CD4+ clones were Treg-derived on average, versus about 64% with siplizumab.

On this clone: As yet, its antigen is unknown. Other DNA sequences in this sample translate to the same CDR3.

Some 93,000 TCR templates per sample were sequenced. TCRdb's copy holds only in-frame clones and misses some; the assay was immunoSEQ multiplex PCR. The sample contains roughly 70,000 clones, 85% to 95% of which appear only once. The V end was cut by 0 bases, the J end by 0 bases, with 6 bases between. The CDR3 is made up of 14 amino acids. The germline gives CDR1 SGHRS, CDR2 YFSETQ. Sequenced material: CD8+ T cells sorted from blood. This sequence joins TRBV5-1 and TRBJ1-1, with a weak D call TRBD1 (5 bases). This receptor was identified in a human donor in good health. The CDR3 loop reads CASSLGGMNTEAFF. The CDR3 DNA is TGCGCCAGCAGCTTGGGGGGCATGAACACTGAAGCTTTCTTT.